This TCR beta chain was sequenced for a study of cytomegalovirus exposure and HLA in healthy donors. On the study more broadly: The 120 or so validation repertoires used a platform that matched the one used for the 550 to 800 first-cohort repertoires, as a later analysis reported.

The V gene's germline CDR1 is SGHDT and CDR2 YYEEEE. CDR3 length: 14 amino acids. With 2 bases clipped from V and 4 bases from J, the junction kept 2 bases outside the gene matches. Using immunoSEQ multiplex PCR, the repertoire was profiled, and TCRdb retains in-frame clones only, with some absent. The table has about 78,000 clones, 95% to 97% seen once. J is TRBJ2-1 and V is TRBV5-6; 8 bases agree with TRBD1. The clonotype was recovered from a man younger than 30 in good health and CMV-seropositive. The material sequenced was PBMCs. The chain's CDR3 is CASSFTGGYNEQFF. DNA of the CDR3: TGTGCCAGCAGCTTCACAGGGGGGTACAATGAGCAGTTCTTC. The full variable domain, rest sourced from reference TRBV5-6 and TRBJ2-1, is DAGVTQSPTHLIKTRGQQVTLRCSPKSGHDTVSWYQQALGQGPQFIFQYYEEEERQRGNFPDRFSGHQFPNYSSELNVNALLLGDSALYLCASSFTGGYNEQFFGPGTRLTVL.